This entry is about one T cell receptor beta chain. Authors' analysis steps: Amplifying reference gene primers gave estimates of nucleated cell counts. The repertoire was sequenced with immunoSEQ multiplex PCR; TCRdb's copy has only in-frame clones and lacks some. V and J calls plus clone size are reproduced from that table; the DNA served to infer D and trimming. The sample lists more than 60,000 clones, 89% occurring once. The sample is drawn from a study of blood T cell repertoires in COVID-19. As for the study in general: PBMCs, B-cell-depleted T cells, or T cells were the source of the cDNA or gDNA that made up the material.

CDR3 size: 18 residues. Looked up from germline, CDR1 is MNHEY and CDR2 is SMNVEV (reference sequence). Trimming took 1 base from V and 1 from J; bases not matched to a gene: 6. This clonotype was obtained from a woman aged 45 to 65 with active COVID-19. The V call is TRBV27, the J call TRBJ2-3; 12 nucleotides line up with TRBD1. Sequencing was done on a sample of peripheral blood. The CDR3: CASSLWGQGASGTDTQYF. CDR3 DNA sequence: TGTGCCAGCAGTTTATGGGGACAGGGGGCCTCGGGCACAGATACGCAGTATTTT.